The rows below give T cell receptor beta chains drawn from one sample of a study of control samples from healthy donors and cancer patients. Sequencing used immunoSEQ multiplex PCR; TCRdb keeps in-frame clones, though not all of them. Here the sample spans approximately 120,000 clones, 92% being singletons. What was sequenced was PBMCs. Receptor source: a man at least 80 years old with head and neck cancer. Each CDR3 is given with its conserved first and last residue. A D gene is named only where the DNA matches it firmly. Clone size is shown for a subset of rows, as once, few, many or a class of expanded clone.

clone size: .; J gene: TRBJ2-3; V gene: TRBV5-1; D gene: .; CDR3 DNA: TGCGCCAGCAGCTCCTCGGGAGATACGCAGTATTTT; CDR3 protein: CASSSSGDTQYF
clone size: .; J gene: TRBJ2-1; V gene: TRBV9; D gene: TRBD2; CDR3 DNA: TGTGCCAGCAGCGTCCTAGCGGGGCCCTACAATGAGCAGTTCTTC; CDR3 protein: CASSVLAGPYNEQFF
clone size: .; J gene: TRBJ1-4; V gene: TRBV5-4; D gene: .; CDR3 DNA: TGTGCCAGCAGTTCGAGGACGGACGGGAAAAAACTGTTTTTT; CDR3 protein: CASSSRTDGKKLFF
clone size: .; J gene: TRBJ2-3; V gene: TRBV10-3; D gene: TRBD2; CDR3 DNA: TGTGCCATCAGTGACGGGACTAGCGGGGGCAGAGAAAATACGCAGTATTTT; CDR3 protein: CAISDGTSGGRENTQYF
clone size: .; J gene: TRBJ1-1; V gene: TRBV19; D gene: .; CDR3 DNA: TGTGCCAGTAGGGAGGACAGATACACTGAAGCTTTCTTT; CDR3 protein: CASREDRYTEAFF
clone size: .; J gene: TRBJ1-1; V gene: TRBV6-5; D gene: .; CDR3 DNA: TGTGCCAGCCAAAGCGGGGGCGCAGGGGACACTGAAGCTTTCTTT; CDR3 protein: CASQSGGAGDTEAFF
clone size: .; J gene: TRBJ1-2; V gene: TRBV5-1; D gene: .; CDR3 DNA: TGCGCCAGCAGCCTCTTGACCAGCGACGGTGATGGCTACACCTTC; CDR3 protein: CASSLLTSDGDGYTF
clone size: .; J gene: TRBJ2-3; V gene: TRBV7-9; D gene: .; CDR3 DNA: TGTGCCAGCAGCTTAGGGGGCGTTTGGGATACGCAGTATTTT; CDR3 protein: CASSLGGVWDTQYF
clone size: .; J gene: TRBJ2-4; V gene: TRBV10-3; D gene: TRBD2; CDR3 DNA: TGTGCCATCAGGGAGACTAGCGGGAGGGCTTTAAGCATTCAGTACTTC; CDR3 protein: CAIRETSGRALSIQYF
clone size: .; J gene: TRBJ2-7; V gene: TRBV6-5; D gene: .; CDR3 DNA: TGTGCCAGCAGTTACTCGACGTCTGCCTACGAGCAGTACTTC; CDR3 protein: CASSYSTSAYEQYF
clone size: .; J gene: TRBJ1-2; V gene: TRBV6-1; D gene: .; CDR3 DNA: TGTGCCAGCAGTGAAGGGATCCTCACCTATGGCTACACCTTC; CDR3 protein: CASSEGILTYGYTF
clone size: .; J gene: TRBJ1-3; V gene: TRBV23-1; D gene: .; CDR3 DNA: TGCGCCAGCAGTCGATACACCATATATTTT; CDR3 protein: CASSRYTIYF
clone size: .; J gene: TRBJ1-3; V gene: TRBV7-9; D gene: .; CDR3 DNA: TGTGCCAGCAGCTTTCCAGGGCCAGGAAACACCATATATTTT; CDR3 protein: CASSFPGPGNTIYF
clone size: .; J gene: TRBJ2-7; V gene: TRBV4-1; D gene: .; CDR3 DNA: TGCGCCAGCAGCCAAGGCCGGGACAAGCAGTACTTC; CDR3 protein: CASSQGRDKQYF
clone size: .; J gene: TRBJ2-5; V gene: TRBV15; D gene: TRBD2; CDR3 DNA: TGTGCCACCTCTTTCGGGGGGGACCAAGAGACCCAGTACTTC; CDR3 protein: CATSFGGDQETQYF
clone size: .; J gene: TRBJ2-2; V gene: TRBV6-5; D gene: .; CDR3 DNA: TGTGCCAGCAGTACTGGGGAGCTGTTTTTT; CDR3 protein: CASSTGELFF
clone size: .; J gene: TRBJ1-2; V gene: TRBV7-2; D gene: .; CDR3 DNA: TGTGCCAGCAGCTTAGAAGGGACAACGAACTATGGCTACACCTTC; CDR3 protein: CASSLEGTTNYGYTF
clone size: few; J gene: TRBJ1-1; V gene: TRBV11-2; D gene: .; CDR3 DNA: TGTGCCAGCAGCTTAGTATGGCAGGGAGGGAGGCGTAGCACTGAAGCTTTCTTT; CDR3 protein: CASSLVWQGGRRSTEAFF
clone size: .; J gene: TRBJ2-1; V gene: TRBV12-5; D gene: .; CDR3 DNA: TGTGCTAGTGGTTTGGTACTTCGTAGCAGGAGAGGGAATGAGCAGTTCTTC; CDR3 protein: CASGLVLRSRRGNEQFF
clone size: .; J gene: TRBJ2-2; V gene: TRBV7-9; D gene: .; CDR3 DNA: TGTGCCAGCATTGGTAGGGAGGGGGCGCTGACCGGGGAGCTGTTTTTT; CDR3 protein: CASIGREGALTGELFF
clone size: .; J gene: TRBJ2-7; V gene: TRBV6-5; D gene: .; CDR3 DNA: TGTGCCAGCAGTTACTCTAATCGAGGGACCTACGAGCAGTACTTC; CDR3 protein: CASSYSNRGTYEQYF
clone size: .; J gene: TRBJ2-3; V gene: TRBV12-3/TRBV12-4; D gene: .; CDR3 DNA: TGTGCCAGCAGTTTACCCCCAATAAATACGCAGTATTTT; CDR3 protein: CASSLPPINTQYF
clone size: .; J gene: TRBJ1-6; V gene: TRBV30; D gene: TRBD1; CDR3 DNA: TGTGCCTGGAGTGTTCACTTGGGACAGTTTGATTCACCCCTCCACTTT; CDR3 protein: CAWSVHLGQFDSPLHF
clone size: .; J gene: TRBJ2-2; V gene: TRBV11-3; D gene: .; CDR3 DNA: TGTGCCAGCAGCTTAAGACAGGAAAACACCGGGGAGCTGTTTTTT; CDR3 protein: CASSLRQENTGELFF
clone size: .; J gene: TRBJ2-1; V gene: TRBV20-1; D gene: .; CDR3 DNA: TGCAGTGCTAGAGGCCAGCGAGAGCAGTTCTTC; CDR3 protein: CSARGQREQFF
clone size: .; J gene: TRBJ2-5; V gene: TRBV5-1; D gene: .; CDR3 DNA: TGCGCCAGCAGCTTTAACAGGGCTAGCGGAGAGAGCCAGTACTTC; CDR3 protein: CASSFNRASGESQYF
clone size: .; J gene: TRBJ2-1; V gene: TRBV25-1; D gene: TRBD1; CDR3 DNA: TGTGCCAGCAGTGATCTTCGAGGAGGACAGGGGAATGAGCAGTTCTTC; CDR3 protein: CASSDLRGGQGNEQFF
clone size: .; J gene: TRBJ2-2; V gene: TRBV19; D gene: TRBD2; CDR3 DNA: TGTGCCAGTAGTTCCCAGCGGGAGACGAACACCGGGGAGCTGTTTTTT; CDR3 protein: CASSSQRETNTGELFF
clone size: .; J gene: TRBJ2-2; V gene: TRBV18; D gene: TRBD1; CDR3 DNA: TGTGCCAGCTCACCACCGGGACAGGGGCGAACCGGGGAGCTGTTTTTT; CDR3 protein: CASSPPGQGRTGELFF
clone size: .; J gene: TRBJ2-5; V gene: TRBV10-3; D gene: .; CDR3 DNA: TGTGCCATCAGTGGAGGGGGGAGGGAGGAGACCCAGTACTTC; CDR3 protein: CAISGGGREETQYF
clone size: .; J gene: TRBJ1-1; V gene: TRBV27; D gene: .; CDR3 DNA: TGTGCCAGCCATCCGACAGGCGATAACACTGAAGCTTTCTTT; CDR3 protein: CASHPTGDNTEAFF
clone size: .; J gene: TRBJ2-2; V gene: TRBV5-1; D gene: .; CDR3 DNA: TGCGCCAGCAGCTTGGATCCGGTGAACACCGGGGAGCTGTTTTTT; CDR3 protein: CASSLDPVNTGELFF
clone size: .; J gene: TRBJ2-5; V gene: TRBV2; D gene: TRBD1; CDR3 DNA: TGTGCCAGCAGACTAACAGGGGGCACCCAAGAGATGACCCAGTACTTC; CDR3 protein: CASRLTGGTQEMTQYF
clone size: .; J gene: TRBJ1-2; V gene: TRBV7-9; D gene: .; CDR3 DNA: TGTGCCAGCAGCTTCGGGGCCTTCATCTCAAACTATGGCTACACCTTC; CDR3 protein: CASSFGAFISNYGYTF
clone size: .; J gene: TRBJ2-7; V gene: TRBV20-1; D gene: .; CDR3 DNA: TGCAGTGCCGCCGGATCCTACGAGCAGTACTTC; CDR3 protein: CSAAGSYEQYF
clone size: .; J gene: TRBJ2-5; V gene: TRBV18; D gene: .; CDR3 DNA: TGTGCCAGCTCACCACAGGGGAGGCAAGAGACCCAGTACTTC; CDR3 protein: CASSPQGRQETQYF
clone size: .; J gene: TRBJ2-5; V gene: TRBV5-4; D gene: .; CDR3 DNA: TGTGCCAGCAGCTTGACAGGGCGAGAGACCCAGTACTTC; CDR3 protein: CASSLTGRETQYF
clone size: .; J gene: TRBJ1-2; V gene: TRBV12-3/TRBV12-4; D gene: .; CDR3 DNA: TGTGCCAGCAGTTTTGAGGGGTACTATGGCTACACCTTC; CDR3 protein: CASSFEGYYGYTF
clone size: once; J gene: TRBJ2-1; V gene: TRBV6-1; D gene: TRBD2; CDR3 DNA: TGTGCCAGCAGTGAAGGTTGGCTAGCGGCAAATGAGCAGTTCTTC; CDR3 protein: CASSEGWLAANEQFF
clone size: once; J gene: TRBJ1-5; V gene: TRBV4-3; D gene: TRBD1; CDR3 DNA: TGCGCCAGCAGCCAAGAATTCAGGACAGGGTCACTAAGCCAGCATTTT; CDR3 protein: CASSQEFRTGSLSQHF
clone size: .; J gene: TRBJ2-5; V gene: TRBV19; D gene: TRBD2; CDR3 DNA: TGTGCCAGTTGCCAGCGGGATGGGGAGACCCAGTACTTC; CDR3 protein: CASCQRDGETQYF
clone size: .; J gene: TRBJ2-3; V gene: TRBV7-2; D gene: TRBD2; CDR3 DNA: TGTGCCAGCAGCCCGGGACTAGCGGGAGCAGGGGATACGCAGTATTTT; CDR3 protein: CASSPGLAGAGDTQYF
clone size: .; J gene: TRBJ2-7; V gene: TRBV9; D gene: TRBD1; CDR3 DNA: TGTGCCAGCAGCGTCGGACAGGGGATCAAGGACGAGCAGTACTTC; CDR3 protein: CASSVGQGIKDEQYF
clone size: once; J gene: TRBJ1-1; V gene: TRBV6-5; D gene: TRBD1; CDR3 DNA: TGTGCCAGCAGTTTGACAGGGGGCACTGAAGCTTTCTTT; CDR3 protein: CASSLTGGTEAFF
clone size: .; J gene: TRBJ1-4; V gene: TRBV5-1; D gene: TRBD1; CDR3 DNA: TGCGCCAGCAGCCTCCGACAGGGAGAAAAACTGTTTTTT; CDR3 protein: CASSLRQGEKLFF
clone size: .; J gene: TRBJ2-3; V gene: TRBV7-2; D gene: .; CDR3 DNA: TGTGCCAGCAGCCGCTCTAAATACTTAGCCGGCCCCTCCACAGATACGCAGTATTTT; CDR3 protein: CASSRSKYLAGPSTDTQYF
clone size: .; J gene: TRBJ2-4; V gene: TRBV12-3/TRBV12-4; D gene: .; CDR3 DNA: TGTGCCAGTCGGGAGCTAGCCAAAAACATTCAGTACTTC; CDR3 protein: CASRELAKNIQYF
clone size: .; J gene: TRBJ1-1; V gene: TRBV6-4; D gene: .; CDR3 DNA: TGTGCCAGCAGTGAAGGCCAGGCGATAAATGAAGCTTTCTTT; CDR3 protein: CASSEGQAINEAFF
clone size: once; J gene: TRBJ1-1; V gene: TRBV10-1; D gene: .; CDR3 DNA: TGCGCCAGCAGTGAGTCGGGACGTGTGAACACTGAAGCTTTCTTT; CDR3 protein: CASSESGRVNTEAFF
clone size: .; J gene: TRBJ2-2; V gene: TRBV5-4; D gene: TRBD2; CDR3 DNA: TGTGCCAGCAGCTTGGAAGCGGGGTTGAACACCGGGGAGCTGTTTTTT; CDR3 protein: CASSLEAGLNTGELFF
clone size: .; J gene: TRBJ1-1; V gene: TRBV5-6; D gene: .; CDR3 DNA: TGTGCCAGCAGCTTAGGCGGGCGTAACACTGAAGCTTTCTTT; CDR3 protein: CASSLGGRNTEAFF